The 27 T cell receptor beta chains in this list originate from one sample, sequenced in a study of cytomegalovirus exposure and HLA in healthy donors. The PCR contained 60 Vbeta and 13 Jbeta primers. Produced via immunoSEQ multiplex PCR; TCRdb's table is partial and in-frame only. There are about 180,000 clones in the sample; around 80% occur only once, and around 1.5% lies in the top ten. The sequencing input was PBMCs. The receptors here all came from a young woman in good health and CMV-seropositive.

This sequence joins TRBV15 and TRBJ1-1, with D possibly being TRBD1 (5 bases). The CDR3 consists of 15 residues. Germline CDR1 reads LNHNV; CDR2 reads YYDKDF (reference sequence). Trimming took 1 base from V and 4 from J, leaving 13 bases between them. The CDR3 loop reads CATSRAWTTGTEAFF. DNA of the CDR3: TGTGCCACCAGCAGAGCTTGGACAACTGGCACTGAAGCTTTCTTT.

The chain carries TRBV28 and TRBJ2-5, with D maybe TRBD2 (5 bases). Germline V gene data show CDR1 as MDHEN and CDR2 as SYDVKM. The V gene lost 2 bases and the J gene lost 5 bases, with 6 bases spanning the gap. The CDR3 runs to 12 residues. In DNA form, the CDR3 reads TGTGCCAGCAGTTTAAGGAGGGAGACCCAGTACTTC. Amino acids: CASSLRRETQYF. Full variable domain (missing parts from reference TRBV28 and TRBJ2-5): DVKVTQSSRYLVKRTGEKVFLECVQDMDHENMFWYRQDPGLGLRLIYFSYDVKMKEKGDIPEGYSVSREKKERFSLILESASTNQTSMYLCASSLRRETQYFGPGTRLLVL.

In this sample, this clone turned up a few times. The chain couples TRBV27 to TRBJ2-2, with a possible D match to TRBD2 (5 bases). V dropped 7 bases and J dropped 6 bases, with 15 bases sitting between them. Germline V gene lookup returns CDR1 MNHEY and CDR2 SMNVEV (reference sequence). The CDR3 is 14 residues long. The CDR3 is CASTSDRTPGELFF. DNA for the CDR3: TGTGCCAGCACCTCCGACCGGACTCCCGGGGAGCTGTTTTTT.

The chain recombines TRBV6-1 with TRBJ2-3, with D possibly being TRBD2 (6 bases). The CDR3 extends over 14 amino acids. Germline loops: CDR1 MNHNS, CDR2 SASEGT. V was shortened by 5 bases and J by 5 bases, with 14 bases between the two germline ends. The CDR3 reads CASSLEGRRDTQYF. CDR3 coding DNA: TGTGCCAGCAGTTTGGAGGGCCGGAGAGATACGCAGTATTTT.

The chain couples TRBV6-1 to TRBJ2-7, with D tentatively TRBD1 (5 bases). The germline V and J ends were trimmed by 2 bases and 5 bases, with 16 bases remaining between them. The germline gives CDR1 MNHNS, CDR2 SASEGT. CDR3 length: 15 residues. CDR3 in amino acids: CASSEMGRVKNEQYF. The CDR3, as DNA: TGTGCCAGCAGTGAAATGGGCAGGGTTAAAAACGAGCAGTACTTC.

The count of this clone is one. This chain uses TRBV4-2 with TRBJ1-1; D remains unclear. CDR1 is LGHNA and CDR2 is YNFKEQ in the germline V gene. V was pared by 3 bases and J by 2 bases, with 7 bases between. The CDR3 totals 13 residues. The DNA of the CDR3 is TGTGCCAGCAGCCACGAGAGTAACACTGAAGCTTTCTTT. Translating it yields CASSHESNTEAFF.

This chain uses TRBV4-3 with TRBJ2-3; maybe TRBD1 (5 bases). The CDR3 loop spans 15 amino acids. Per the germline V gene, CDR1 is LGHNA and CDR2 is YSLEER. Trimming took 1 base from V and 2 from J, leaving 10 bases between them. CDR3 loop: CASSQGAGYTDTQYF. The CDR3 bases are TGCGCCAGCAGCCAAGGAGCAGGGTACACAGATACGCAGTATTTT.

The rearrangement uses TRBV5-1 and TRBJ2-1, with D possibly being TRBD2 (7 bases). Germline V gives CDR1 SGHRS, CDR2 YFSETQ. Trimming removed 6 bases from V and 8 bases from J, with 15 bases in between. CDR3 length: 13 residues. This chain's CDR3 is CASNRQAGDEQFF. The CDR3 bases are TGCGCCAGCAACCGACAGGCGGGGGATGAGCAGTTCTTC.

The gene calls are TRBV6-4 and TRBJ2-1, with unresolved D. Trimming cost V 2 bases and J 9 bases, with 5 bases left between them. Germline V lookup: CDR1 MRHNA, CDR2 SNTAGT. The CDR3 spans 11 residues. The CDR3 DNA reads as TGTGCCAGCAGTGACCTAACTGAGCAGTTCTTC. Translating it yields CASSDLTEQFF.

The CDR3 loop is CASSQDGASNTGELFF. The CDR3 DNA sequence: TGTGCCAGCAGCCAAGACGGAGCGTCGAACACCGGGGAGCTGTTTTTT. The V gene is TRBV4-2, the J gene TRBJ2-2; D is undetermined. The ends were cut back, 0 bases at V and 0 bases at J, with 8 bases in the middle. The CDR3 spans 16 residues. Germline CDR1 LGHNA, CDR2 YNFKEQ.

J is TRBJ2-5 and V is TRBV4-1; 7 bases align to TRBD2. The V segment lost 6 bases and the J segment 7 bases; nucleotides outside the gene matches: 8. The CDR3 extends over 13 amino acids. Germline CDR1 is MGHRA and CDR2 is YSYEKL. As DNA, the CDR3 is TGCGCCAGCAGTAAGACATCGGGGGGGACCCAGTACTTC. Its translation is CASSKTSGGTQYF.

CDR3 in DNA: TGCGCCACCGCGGGGGGGCTTGACTACAATGAGCAGTTCTTC. This encodes CATAGGLDYNEQFF. The J gene is TRBJ2-1, the V gene TRBV5-1; 9 nucleotides align to TRBD2. The germline gives CDR1 SGHRS, CDR2 YFSETQ. The V gene end was trimmed by 9 bases and the J gene end by 3 bases; junction bases not matched to a gene: 7. The CDR3 runs 14 residues.

This clone was observed a few times. The CDR3 is CAWDLISGYNEQFF. CDR3 coding DNA: TGTGCCTGGGACTTGATCTCAGGGTACAATGAGCAGTTCTTC. This sequence joins TRBV30 and TRBJ2-1; TRBD1 might be the D (5 bases). Per the germline V gene, CDR1 is GTSNPN and CDR2 is SVGIG (reference sequence). Trimming shortened V by 5 bases and J by 4 bases, and 15 bases separated the two germline ends. This CDR3 is 14 amino acids long.

This clone was counted only a few times. The chain carries TRBV5-1 and TRBJ2-7; the D gene is possibly TRBD2 (5 bases). CDR3 length: 13 amino acids. Germline loops: CDR1 SGHRS, CDR2 YFSETQ. V was clipped by 4 bases and J by 2 bases, with 10 bases between them. CDR3 sequence reads: CASSPEVPYEQYF. CDR3 nucleotides: TGCGCCAGCAGCCCGGAGGTCCCCTACGAGCAGTACTTC.

The sample holds one count of this clone. This chain uses TRBV10-3 with TRBJ2-5; D perhaps matches TRBD1 (7 bases). From germline, CDR1 is ENHRY and CDR2 SYGVKD. This CDR3 is 16 amino acids long. The V gene lost 2 bases and the J gene lost 2 bases, with 15 bases spanning the gap. DNA for the CDR3: TGTGCCATCAGTGAGGGAGGGGGCGGGGTACAAGAGACCCAGTACTTC. This encodes CAISEGGGGVQETQYF.

This chain connects TRBV19 to TRBJ1-4; TRBD1 matches 8 bases. This CDR3 region has 15 residues. The germline gives CDR1 LNHDA, CDR2 SQIVND (reference sequence). J gave up 4 bases and V 6 bases, and 7 bases lay outside the gene matches. The CDR3 loop reads CASRDRTGSNEKLFF. The CDR3 DNA is TGTGCCAGTAGGGATCGGACAGGGAGTAATGAAAAACTGTTTTTT. Looking up the rest from reference TRBV19 and TRBJ1-4 gives the full variable domain: DGGITQSPKYLFRKEGQNVTLSCEQNLNHDAMYWYRQDPGQGLRLIYYSQIVNDFQKGDIAEGYSVSREKKESFPLTVTSAQKNPTAFYLCASRDRTGSNEKLFFGSGTQLSVL.

This chain joins TRBV5-1 and TRBJ2-5; TRBD1 is a possible D gene (5 bases). CDR1 is SGHRS, CDR2 YFSETQ, per germline. The CDR3 spans 15 residues. Trimming stripped 2 bases from V and 1 base from J, with 12 bases between. The CDR3 DNA reads TGCGCCAGCAGCTTAACACAGGTTCTCCAAGAGACCCAGTACTTC. It codes for CASSLTQVLQETQYF. Based on the CDR3 plus reference TRBV5-1 and TRBJ2-5, the full variable domain is KAGVTQTPRYLIKTRGQQVTLSCSPISGHRSVSWYQQTPGQGLQFLFEYFSETQRNKGNFPGRFSGRQFSNSRSEMNVSTLELGDSALYLCASSLTQVLQETQYFGPGTRLLVL.

The CDR3 DNA sequence: TGTGCCAGTATTTCACTCCGAACTGATAACTATGGCTACACCTTC. As protein: CASISLRTDNYGYTF. This rearrangement joins TRBV6-5 to TRBJ1-2; D is ambiguous. Trimming left V 9 bases short and J 1 base short, with 18 bases between. CDR1 is MNHEY, CDR2 SVGAGI, per germline. This CDR3 comprises 15 residues.

This chain uses TRBV5-1 with TRBJ1-5; D uncertain. CDR1 and CDR2 from the germline V gene are SGHRS and YFSETQ. The CDR3 consists of 15 residues. Trimming removed 0 bases at V and 0 bases at J, with 7 bases between. The CDR3 sequence: CASSLDSYSNQPQHF. The CDR3, as DNA: TGCGCCAGCAGCTTGGACAGCTATAGCAATCAGCCCCAGCATTTT.

The chain employs TRBV30 and TRBJ2-3; D might be TRBD1 (7 bases). Per the germline V gene, CDR1 is GTSNPN and CDR2 is SVGIG (reference sequence). V gave up 2 bases and J gave up 11 bases, with 20 bases separating them. The CDR3 has 14 residues. In nucleotides, the CDR3 is TGTGCCTGGAGTAGGACAGGTGGGGGGCTGTTGCAGTATTTT. This codes for CAWSRTGGGLLQYF.

This clone has a single count. This sequence joins TRBV5-4 and TRBJ1-2; TRBD1 matches 7 bases. The CDR3 runs 13 residues. Unmatched junction bases numbered 4, after V lost 3 bases and J lost 5 bases. Germline CDR1 reads SGHNT; CDR2 reads YYREEE (reference sequence). CDR3 sequence: CASSSETGYGYTF. The CDR3 region has the DNA TGTGCCAGCAGCTCGGAGACAGGGTATGGCTACACCTTC.

V and J are TRBV28 and TRBJ2-3; 11 bases fit TRBD2. CDR3 length: 14 amino acids. The germline CDR1 and CDR2 sequences are MDHEN and SYDVKM. Trimming removed 6 bases from V and 4 bases from J; junction bases left unmatched: 3. CDR3 sequence: CASRLAGGPDTQYF. Written as DNA, the CDR3 is TGTGCCAGCAGGCTAGCGGGAGGTCCAGATACGCAGTATTTT.

In DNA form, the CDR3 reads TGTGCCAGCAGCATGGGCAGAGGGAGAGGAAACACCATATATTTT. It encodes CASSMGRGRGNTIYF. The V and J genes are TRBV11-2 and TRBJ1-3; no firm D call. In germline, CDR1 is SGHAT, CDR2 FQNNGV. The CDR3 covers 15 residues. V gave up 5 bases and J gave up 4 bases, with 15 bases separating them.

J is TRBJ2-7 and V is TRBV5-6, with TRBD2 identical over 13 bases. The CDR3 sequence is 15 residues long. The germline V gene has CDR1 SGHDT and CDR2 YYEEEE. Trimming cost V 5 bases and J 4 bases; bases outside gene matches: 6. DNA of the CDR3: TGTGCCAGCAGACTAGCGGGAGGGCCGTCGTACGAGCAGTACTTC. Protein sequence: CASRLAGGPSYEQYF.

This clone was detected only a few times. J is TRBJ1-2 and V is TRBV7-3; the D gene is possibly TRBD1 (6 bases). CDR3 size: 14 residues. V lost 2 bases and J 2 bases, leaving 9 bases between the germline ends. Germline lookup yields CDR1 SGHTA and CDR2 FQGTGA. CDR3 sequence reads: CASSLSGTNYGYTF. CDR3 nucleotide sequence: TGTGCCAGCAGCTTATCCGGGACAAACTATGGCTACACCTTC.

This rearrangement joins TRBV4-1 to TRBJ2-7; 10 bases align to TRBD2. The CDR3 runs 16 residues. V shed 1 base, J shed 2 bases, and the junction held 5 bases outside the gene matches. Germline CDR1 and CDR2: MGHRA and YSYEKL. DNA of the CDR3: TGCGCCAGCAGCCAAGTCGCTAGCGGGAGAACCTACGAGCAGTACTTC. Translated, it gives CASSQVASGRTYEQYF.

This clone was seen a handful of times. The chain carries TRBV5-8 and TRBJ2-7, with TRBD2 identical over 14 bases. Trimming took 0 bases from V and 2 from J; bases not matched to a gene: 7. The CDR3 runs to 18 residues. Germline values: CDR1 SGHTS, CDR2 YDEGEE. This CDR3 is CASSLVGPTSGGAYEQYF. The CDR3 DNA reads as TGTGCCAGCAGCTTGGTAGGGCCGACTAGCGGGGGGGCCTACGAGCAGTACTTC.